The 22 T cell receptor beta chains below come from one sample, sequenced in a study of CD8 T cells in Susac syndrome. Random hexamers served to reverse transcribe about 0.45 to 1 ug RNA. Each CDR3 protein gets one entry after TCRdb re-called the immunoSEQ multiplex PCR reads with MiXCR. The sample has approximately 200,000 distinct CDR3 sequences, approximately 94% seen once. Sequenced material: CD4+ T cells from PBMCs. These receptor sequences come from a human donor with multiple sclerosis.

This clonotype was counted a single time. The rearrangement links TRBV15 to TRBJ1-5, with D perhaps matching TRBD1 (5 bases). CDR3 length: 23 residues. Trimming left V 3 bases short and J 0 bases short, with 33 bases between. CDR1 and CDR2 (germline): LNHNV, YYDKDF (reference sequence). The CDR3 here is CATSSAIHKIGTLYEDSNQPQHF. The CDR3 bases are TGTGCCACCAGCAGCGCAATTCATAAAATCGGGACCCTTTATGAGGATAGCAATCAGCCCCAGCATTTT.

J is TRBJ1-2 and V is TRBV29-1, with no clear D. There are 12 residues in the CDR3. Per the germline V gene, CDR1 is SQVTM and CDR2 is ANQGSEA. The germline V and J ends were trimmed by 4 bases and 3 bases, with 9 bases remaining between them. The CDR3 nucleotides are TGCAGCGTTGCCCAAGCGGACTATGGCTACACCTTC. Translation gives CSVAQADYGYTF.

The V and J genes are TRBV29-1 and TRBJ1-1; D is perhaps TRBD1 (5 bases). The V gene's germline CDR1 is SQVTM and CDR2 ANQGSEA. The CDR3 consists of 13 residues. V was shortened by 1 base and J by 0 bases, with 6 bases between the two germline ends. DNA of the CDR3: TGCAGCGTTGAAGGGGGGGTGAACACTGAAGCTTTCTTT. Translating it yields CSVEGGVNTEAFF.

The chain is built from TRBV29-1 and TRBJ1-5; D is possibly TRBD1 (6 bases). The CDR3 totals 13 residues. In germline, CDR1 is SQVTM, CDR2 ANQGSEA. Between the trimmed V and J ends, which lost 3 bases and 6 bases, there was a span of 12 bases. CDR3 loop: CSVDAGVGQPQHF. DNA of the CDR3: TGCAGCGTTGATGCAGGGGTTGGTCAGCCCCAGCATTTT.

This rearrangement joins TRBV7-2 to TRBJ1-2, with D tentatively TRBD1 (5 bases). Trimming removed 8 bases at V and 4 bases at J, with 11 bases between. The CDR3 contains 12 residues. Per the germline V gene, CDR1 is SGHTA and CDR2 is FQGNSA. In nucleotides, the CDR3 is TGTGCCAGCTCGCAGGGCCCCTATGGCTACACCTTC. Its translation: CASSQGPYGYTF.

The CDR3 DNA reads TGCAAGGGACAGAAGTTCCAAGAGACCCAGTACTTC. This sequence encodes CKGQKFQETQYF. This chain links TRBV20-1 with TRBJ2-5; 7 nucleotides agree with TRBD1. The V gene's germline CDR1 is DFQATT and CDR2 SNEGSKA (reference sequence). The CDR3 consists of 12 residues.

This chain joins TRBV4-1 and TRBJ2-7, with 14 bases matching TRBD2. This CDR3 comprises 19 residues. Trimming cost V 1 base and J 2 bases; bases outside gene matches: 10. Germline lookup yields CDR1 MGHRA and CDR2 YSYEKL. CDR3 amino acids: CASSQAMLGLAGEAYEQYF. In DNA form, the CDR3 reads TGCGCCAGCAGCCAAGCCATGCTGGGACTAGCGGGGGAGGCCTACGAGCAGTACTTC.

The genes are TRBV30 and TRBJ1-2; 7 nucleotides align to TRBD1. The CDR3 loop spans 14 amino acids. The germline V gene encodes CDR1 GTSNPN and CDR2 SVGIG (reference sequence). J was trimmed by 3 bases and V by 2 bases; bases with no gene match: 6. The CDR3 DNA follows: TGTGCCTGGAGTCGTACAGGGGTCGACTATGGCTACACCTTC. It translates to CAWSRTGVDYGYTF.

This chain uses TRBV7-8 with TRBJ2-7; 12 bases map to TRBD2. The CDR3 totals 16 residues. The germline CDR1 and CDR2 sequences are SGHVS and FQNEAQ. Unmatched junction bases numbered 5, after V lost 2 bases and J lost 3 bases. The CDR3 sequence: CASSLLGLAGFYEQYF. The CDR3 DNA is TGTGCCAGCAGCTTATTAGGACTAGCGGGGTTCTACGAGCAGTACTTC.

This rearrangement joins TRBV29-1 to TRBJ1-1, with D perhaps matching TRBD1 (5 bases). Germline CDR1 reads SQVTM; CDR2 reads ANQGSEA. The CDR3 totals 13 residues. The V and J ends lost 3 bases and 4 bases respectively, with 12 bases between them. In nucleotides, the CDR3 is TGCAGCGTTGAGATTGGGGGGGGCACTGAAGCTTTCTTT. The encoded protein is CSVEIGGGTEAFF.

The V gene is TRBV4-3, the J gene TRBJ1-2; 9 nucleotides align to TRBD1. The CDR3 spans 16 residues. The germline gives CDR1 LGHNA, CDR2 YSLEER. Trimming took 2 bases from V and 8 from J; bases not matched to a gene: 12. The CDR3 here is CASSQTTSDRGGGYTF. Written as DNA, the CDR3 is TGCGCCAGCAGCCAAACAACCTCGGACAGGGGTGGAGGCTACACCTTC.

This clonotype was seen a single time. The chain recombines TRBV12-3 or TRBV12-4 with TRBJ2-1; a weak D match, TRBD1 (5 bases). The ends were cut back, 6 bases at V and 4 bases at J, with 13 bases in the middle. The CDR3 runs to 14 residues. The DNA of the CDR3 is TGTGCCAGCAGAGGTACAGGAGAGTACAATGAGCAGTTCTTC. Translation: CASRGTGEYNEQFF.

This chain connects TRBV29-1 to TRBJ1-1; D unclear. The CDR3 runs 13 residues. The germline V gene encodes CDR1 SQVTM and CDR2 ANQGSEA. V lost 5 bases to trimming and J lost 0 bases, with 10 bases between them. The CDR3 loop reads CSVCRPLNTEAFF. CDR3 coding DNA: TGCAGCGTTTGTAGACCTCTGAACACTGAAGCTTTCTTT.

The CDR3 protein is CASSTSVDGETQYF. The CDR3 DNA is TGTGCCAGCAGCACTAGCGTGGACGGGGAGACCCAGTACTTC. The chain recombines TRBV6-6 with TRBJ2-5, with TRBD2 identical over 7 bases. V lost 6 bases to trimming and J lost 5 bases; unmatched junction nucleotides: 9. Germline CDR1 is MNHNY and CDR2 is SVGAGI (reference sequence). This CDR3 is built from 14 residues.

This clonotype was seen a single time. The chain recombines TRBV20-1 with TRBJ2-5; 7 bases are a match to TRBD2. V shed 0 bases and J 5 bases; nucleotides not matched to a gene: 12. Germline assignment: CDR1 DFQATT and CDR2 SNEGSKA (reference sequence). This CDR3 has 16 amino acids. The CDR3, as DNA: TGCAGTGCTAGAGACCTACTAGCGACTAACACGGAGACCCAGTACTTC. Translation: CSARDLLATNTETQYF.

The gene calls are TRBV14 and TRBJ2-7; TRBD2 aligns across 8 bases. This CDR3 has 11 residues. Losses at the gene ends were 8 bases for V and 3 bases for J; bases not matched to a gene: 0. Germline CDR1 reads SGHDN; CDR2 reads FVKESK. CDR3 nucleotides: TGTGCCAGCGCGGGAGGCTACGAGCAGTACTTC. It is translated as CASAGGYEQYF.

J is TRBJ2-5 and V is TRBV12-3 or TRBV12-4, with 9 nucleotides matching TRBD2. The V gene end was trimmed by 3 bases and the J gene end by 3 bases; junction bases not matched to a gene: 2. CDR3 size: 14 residues. The CDR3 DNA is TGTGCCAGCAGTTTCCTAGCGGGGAAAGAGACCCAGTACTTC. Translating it yields CASSFLAGKETQYF.

This chain joins TRBV29-1 and TRBJ1-5, with TRBD1 identical over 8 bases. V shed 3 bases, J shed 10 bases, and the junction held 11 bases outside the gene matches. From germline, CDR1 is SQVTM and CDR2 ANQGSEA. The CDR3 has 14 amino acids. The DNA of the CDR3 is TGCAGCGTTGAGGGAGGGACAGGTGGAGGTCCCCAGCATTTT. Translated: CSVEGGTGGGPQHF.

This chain joins TRBV20-1 and TRBJ2-7; no definite D call. V lost 3 bases, J lost 7 bases, and 13 bases lay in between. Germline loops: CDR1 DFQATT, CDR2 SNEGSKA (reference sequence). This CDR3 spans 12 amino acids. The chain's CDR3 is CSASVSGEEQYF. DNA of the CDR3: TGCAGTGCTAGCGTTTCAGGCGAAGAGCAGTACTTC.

V is TRBV27 and J is TRBJ1-2, with D tentatively TRBD1 (5 bases). V was trimmed by 4 bases and J by 4 bases, leaving 10 bases between them. Germline CDR1 reads MNHEY; CDR2 reads SMNVEV (reference sequence). The CDR3 contains 13 residues. This CDR3 is CASSYRGGYGYTF. The CDR3 region has the DNA TGTGCCAGCAGTTATAGGGGTGGCTATGGCTACACCTTC.

The V gene is TRBV20-1, the J gene TRBJ2-5; TRBD1 agrees at 8 bases. This CDR3 comprises 14 residues. The V gene's germline CDR1 is DFQATT and CDR2 SNEGSKA (reference sequence). The junction had 13 bases not matched to a gene; V was cut back by 6 bases and J by 7 bases. The CDR3 sequence: CSAPGQGGQGTQYF. The CDR3 coding sequence is TGCAGTGCCCCCGGACAGGGTGGGCAGGGGACCCAGTACTTC.

The V call is TRBV28, the J call TRBJ2-1, with D perhaps TRBD1 or TRBD2 (5 bases each). V lost 6 bases and J 6 bases, leaving 21 bases between the germline ends. The germline V gene has CDR1 MDHEN and CDR2 SYDVKM. The CDR3 spans 16 residues. CDR3 coding DNA: TGTGCCAGCAGCGGAGTCGGGGCAGGCCTCGGCAATGAGCAGTTCTTC. Protein: CASSGVGAGLGNEQFF.